This entry lists 17 T cell receptor beta chains sequenced from one sample in a study of T cells after yellow fever vaccination. TCRdb passed the 5' RACE reads through MiXCR, listing each CDR3 protein once. The sample comprises some 120,000 distinct CDR3 sequences, 12% to 15% of which are singletons, and approximately 43% rests with the top ten. This specimen consisted of CD8+ T cells sorted from PBMCs, obtained 5 days after the yellow fever booster vaccination. All receptors derive from a man between 18 and 35 years old who received the YFV17D yellow fever vaccine.

This clonotype has only a few counts. This chain connects TRBV12-3 or TRBV12-4 to TRBJ1-1, with D hard to call. The CDR3 is 15 residues long. Trimming pared 1 base from V and 2 bases from J, leaving 11 bases between. The CDR3 DNA follows: TGTGCCAGCAGTTTAGGGCAGATAAGAAACACTGAAGCTTTCTTT. Amino acids: CASSLGQIRNTEAFF.

The chain is built from TRBV14 and TRBJ1-1; D is ambiguous. Germline assignment: CDR1 SGHDN and CDR2 FVKESK. The length of the CDR3 is 19 residues. Trimming stripped 0 bases from V and 0 bases from J, with 20 bases between. The CDR3 nucleotides are TGTGCCAGCAGCCAAGATCGTGGGAGGGAAGGATACCTGAACACTGAAGCTTTCTTT. Protein sequence: CASSQDRGREGYLNTEAFF. The full variable domain, rest sourced from reference TRBV14 and TRBJ1-1, is EAGVTQFPSHSVIEKGQTVTLRCDPISGHDNLYWYRRVMGKEIKFLLHFVKESKQDESGMPNNRFLAERTGGTYSTLKVQPAELEDSGVYFCASSQDRGREGYLNTEAFFGQGTRLTVV.

This clonotype turned up a few times. The rearrangement links TRBV7-6 to TRBJ1-1; no reliable D call. V dropped 0 bases and J dropped 6 bases, with 11 bases sitting between them. The germline gives CDR1 SGHVS, CDR2 FNYEAQ. This CDR3 has 14 residues. This chain's CDR3 is CASSLAQDLSEAFF. The CDR3 nucleotides read TGTGCCAGCAGCTTAGCCCAAGACTTGTCTGAAGCTTTCTTT.

This clonotype was detected a few times. This rearrangement joins TRBV20-1 to TRBJ2-3; 7 nucleotides align to TRBD2. The CDR3 totals 15 residues. Trimming cost V 3 bases and J 2 bases; bases outside gene matches: 8. CDR1 and CDR2 from the germline V gene are DFQATT and SNEGSKA (reference sequence). The CDR3: CSASISRDYTDTQYF. Written as DNA, the CDR3 is TGCAGTGCTAGTATAAGTAGGGACTACACAGATACGCAGTATTTT.

The chain uses TRBV7-2 and TRBJ2-2, with D possibly being TRBD1 (5 bases). The CDR3 totals 15 residues. CDR1 SGHTA and CDR2 FQGNSA come from the germline V gene. Trimming removed 1 base from V and 5 bases from J, with 11 bases in between. In DNA, the CDR3 is TGTGCCAGCAGCTTAGTCCCTGCAGGGACCGGGGAGCTGTTTTTT. This encodes CASSLVPAGTGELFF.

The chain employs TRBV7-2 and TRBJ2-1, with D hard to call. The CDR3 is 17 amino acids. V was cut by 1 base and J by 0 bases, with 13 bases left in between. Germline CDR1 is SGHTA and CDR2 is FQGNSA. CDR3 sequence (DNA): TGTGCCAGCAGCTTAGGCCCCGTCCGGAGCTCCTACAATGAGCAGTTCTTC. Translation gives CASSLGPVRSSYNEQFF.

The J gene is TRBJ2-1, the V gene TRBV15, with 10 bases identical to TRBD2. J was trimmed by 8 bases and V by 4 bases; bases with no gene match: 8. CDR1 and CDR2 (germline): LNHNV, YYDKDF (reference sequence). This CDR3 spans 15 amino acids. For the CDR3, the DNA is TGTGCCACCAGCATCAGCGGGGGGGCGACTTATGAGCAGTTCTTC. Translation: CATSISGGATYEQFF.

This chain uses TRBV11-2 with TRBJ2-5; 9 nucleotides line up with TRBD2. V trimming: 5 bases; J trimming: 1 base; junction bases outside the gene matches: 5. CDR1 is SGHAT, CDR2 FQNNGV, per germline. The length of the CDR3 is 15 residues. CDR3 nucleotide sequence: TGTGCCAGCAGCGATAGCGGGGGATTCCAAGAGACCCAGTACTTC. Translation: CASSDSGGFQETQYF.

The table lists this clonotype with a few counts. The chain recombines TRBV12-3 or TRBV12-4 with TRBJ2-1, with 14 bases aligning to TRBD2. Trimming removed 6 bases from V and 8 bases from J; junction bases left unmatched: 3. There are 14 residues in the CDR3. This CDR3 is CASRTSGGADEQFF. The CDR3 bases are TGTGCCAGCAGGACTAGCGGGGGGGCCGATGAGCAGTTCTTC.

The CDR3 nucleotides read TGTGCCAGCTCACCCCCGCTAGCGGGATTTTACGAGCAGTACTTC. Translating it yields CASSPPLAGFYEQYF. The V call is TRBV18, the J call TRBJ2-7; 9 bases align to TRBD2. Germline V gene sequence: CDR1 KGHSH, CDR2 LQKENI. This CDR3 is 15 amino acids long. J lost 4 bases, V lost 3 bases, and 7 bases had no gene match.

This clonotype was seen a few times. The rearrangement joins TRBV5-1 to TRBJ2-2; 9 nucleotides agree with TRBD1. The CDR3 spans 15 residues. V was pared by 2 bases and J by 6 bases, with 5 bases of the junction left unmatched. Germline CDR1 and CDR2: SGHRS and YFSETQ. For the CDR3, the DNA is TGCGCCAGCAGCTTCGGGACAGGGTCGTCCGGGGAGCTGTTTTTT. It encodes CASSFGTGSSGELFF.

This sequence joins TRBV9 and TRBJ1-1; no definite D call. Germline CDR1 SGDLS, CDR2 YYNGEE. This CDR3 contains 17 residues. Trimming pared 4 bases from V and 0 bases from J, leaving 19 bases between. CDR3 protein: CASSPQVGMGMNTEAFF. The CDR3 region has the DNA TGTGCCAGCAGCCCCCAGGTAGGGATGGGAATGAACACTGAAGCTTTCTTT.

The V and J genes are TRBV4-2 and TRBJ2-3; D gene ambiguous. The CDR3 runs 16 residues. From germline, CDR1 is LGHNA and CDR2 YNFKEQ. V gave up 0 bases and J gave up 4 bases, with 14 bases separating them. The CDR3 nucleotides read TGTGCCAGCAGCCAAGAAACGGAGACGTGGGCAGATACGCAGTATTTT. This encodes CASSQETETWADTQYF.

The CDR3, as DNA: TGTGCCAGCAGCTTAGGGGCAGAGTCCGAGCAGTACTTC. Its translation is CASSLGAESEQYF. This sequence joins TRBV7-9 and TRBJ2-7; no reliable D call. V lost 1 base and J lost 6, with 10 bases in between. In germline, CDR1 is SEHNR, CDR2 FQNEAQ (reference sequence). The CDR3 is made up of 13 amino acids.

The chain has TRBV7-9 and TRBJ2-2, with 7 bases aligning to TRBD1. Per germline, CDR1 SEHNR and CDR2 FQNEAQ (reference sequence). V lost 2 bases, J lost 0 bases, and 15 bases stayed unmatched. This CDR3 spans 20 amino acids. The CDR3 DNA is TGTGCCAGCAGCTTATTCCCCTGGACAGGACGGAGACCGAACACCGGGGAGCTGTTTTTT. It codes for CASSLFPWTGRRPNTGELFF.

This clonotype has more than one count but fewer than ten. The chain carries TRBV5-5 and TRBJ2-2; tentative D call: TRBD2 (5 bases). Germline-derived CDR1 and CDR2 are SGHKS and YYEKEE (reference sequence). V gave up 0 bases and J gave up 2 bases, with 14 bases separating them. This CDR3 spans 17 amino acids. The CDR3 DNA is TGTGCCAGCAGCTTGGAAGTGGGAGATCCAAACACCGGGGAGCTGTTTTTT. Amino acid sequence: CASSLEVGDPNTGELFF. Full variable domain (missing parts from reference TRBV5-5 and TRBJ2-2): DAGVTQSPTHLIKTRGQQVTLRCSPISGHKSVSWYQQVLGQGPQFIFQYYEKEERGRGNFPDRFSARQFPNYSSELNVNALLLGDSALYLCASSLEVGDPNTGELFFGEGSRLTVL.

This clonotype has only a few counts. This chain uses TRBV5-1 with TRBJ2-1, with a possible D match to TRBD1 (6 bases). Between the trimmed V and J ends, which lost 0 bases and 5 bases, there was a span of 12 bases. This CDR3 is 15 amino acids long. Germline CDR1 reads SGHRS; CDR2 reads YFSETQ. The CDR3 here is CASSLGNRDHNEQFF. The CDR3 DNA is TGCGCCAGCAGCTTGGGAAACAGGGATCACAATGAGCAGTTCTTC. The full variable domain, its missing parts supplied by reference TRBV5-1 and TRBJ2-1, is KAGVTQTPRYLIKTRGQQVTLSCSPISGHRSVSWYQQTPGQGLQFLFEYFSETQRNKGNFPGRFSGRQFSNSRSEMNVSTLELGDSALYLCASSLGNRDHNEQFFGPGTRLTVL.